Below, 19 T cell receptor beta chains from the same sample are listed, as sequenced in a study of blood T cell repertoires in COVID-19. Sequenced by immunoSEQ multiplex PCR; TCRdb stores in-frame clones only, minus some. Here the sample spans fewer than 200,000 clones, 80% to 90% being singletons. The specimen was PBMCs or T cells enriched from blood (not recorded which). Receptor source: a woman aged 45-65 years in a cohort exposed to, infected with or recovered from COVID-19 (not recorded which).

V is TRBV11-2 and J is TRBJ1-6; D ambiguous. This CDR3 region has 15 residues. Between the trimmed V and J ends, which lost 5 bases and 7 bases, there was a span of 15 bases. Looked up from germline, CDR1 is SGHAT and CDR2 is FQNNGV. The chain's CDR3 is CASSLVGGINSPLHF. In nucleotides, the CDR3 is TGTGCCAGCAGCCTAGTTGGAGGCATAAATTCACCCCTCCACTTT.

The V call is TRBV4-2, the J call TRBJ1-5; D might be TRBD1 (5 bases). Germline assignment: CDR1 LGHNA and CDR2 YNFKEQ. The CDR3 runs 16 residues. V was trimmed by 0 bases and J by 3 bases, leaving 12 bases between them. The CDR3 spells CASSQERGRNNQPQHF. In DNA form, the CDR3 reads TGTGCCAGCAGCCAAGAAAGGGGCCGGAACAATCAGCCCCAGCATTTT.

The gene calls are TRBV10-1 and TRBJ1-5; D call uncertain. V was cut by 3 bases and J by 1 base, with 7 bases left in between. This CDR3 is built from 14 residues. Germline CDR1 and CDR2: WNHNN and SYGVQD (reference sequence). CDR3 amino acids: CASSDSLSNQPQHF. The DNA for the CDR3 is TGCGCCAGCAGTGATAGCTTAAGCAATCAGCCCCAGCATTTT.

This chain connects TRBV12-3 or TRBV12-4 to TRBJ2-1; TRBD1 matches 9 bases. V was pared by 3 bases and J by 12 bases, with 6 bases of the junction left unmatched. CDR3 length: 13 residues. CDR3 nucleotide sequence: TGTGCCAGCAGTTTTGATACAGGGGGCTTGCAGTTCTTC. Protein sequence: CASSFDTGGLQFF.

For the CDR3, the DNA is TGTGCCAGCAGACAGGGATGGAACACTGAAGCTTTCTTT. It codes for CASRQGWNTEAFF. V gene TRBV2 combines with J gene TRBJ1-1; a possible D gene is TRBD1 (6 bases). The germline gives CDR1 SNHLY, CDR2 FYNNEI. This CDR3 region has 13 residues. Deletions cut 6 bases from V and 1 base from J, with 9 bases between.

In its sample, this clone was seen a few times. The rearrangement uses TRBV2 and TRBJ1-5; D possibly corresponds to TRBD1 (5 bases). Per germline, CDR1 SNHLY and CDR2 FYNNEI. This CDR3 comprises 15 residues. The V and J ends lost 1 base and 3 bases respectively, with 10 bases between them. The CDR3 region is CASSEGQTNNQPQHF. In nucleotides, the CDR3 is TGTGCCAGCAGTGAAGGACAGACAAACAATCAGCCCCAGCATTTT. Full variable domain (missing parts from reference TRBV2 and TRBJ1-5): EPEVTQTPSHQVTQMGQEVILRCVPISNHLYFYWYRQILGQKVEFLVSFYNNEISEKSEIFDDQFSVERPDGSNFTLKIRSTKLEDSAMYFCASSEGQTNNQPQHFGDGTRLSIL.

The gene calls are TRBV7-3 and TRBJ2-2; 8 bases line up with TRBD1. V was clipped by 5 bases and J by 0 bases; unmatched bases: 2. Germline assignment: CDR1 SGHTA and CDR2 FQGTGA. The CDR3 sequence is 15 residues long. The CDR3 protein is CASSTQGANTGELFF. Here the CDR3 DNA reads TGTGCCAGCAGCACACAGGGGGCGAACACCGGGGAGCTGTTTTTT.

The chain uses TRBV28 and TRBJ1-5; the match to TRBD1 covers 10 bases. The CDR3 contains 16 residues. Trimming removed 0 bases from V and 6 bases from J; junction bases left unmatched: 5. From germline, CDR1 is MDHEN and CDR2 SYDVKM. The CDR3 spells CASSLWKGQGFQPQHF. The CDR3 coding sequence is TGTGCCAGCAGTTTATGGAAGGGACAGGGGTTTCAGCCCCAGCATTTT.

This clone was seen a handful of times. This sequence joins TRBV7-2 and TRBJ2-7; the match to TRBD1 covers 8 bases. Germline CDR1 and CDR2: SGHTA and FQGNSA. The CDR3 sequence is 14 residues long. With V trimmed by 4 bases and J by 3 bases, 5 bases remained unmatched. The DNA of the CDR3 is TGTGCCAGCAGCTCAGGACAGGGCTACTACGAGCAGTACTTC. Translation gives CASSSGQGYYEQYF.

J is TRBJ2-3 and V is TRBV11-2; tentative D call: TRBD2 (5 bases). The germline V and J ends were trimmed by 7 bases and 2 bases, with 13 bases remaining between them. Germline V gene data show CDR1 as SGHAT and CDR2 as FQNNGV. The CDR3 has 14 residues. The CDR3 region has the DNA TGTGCCAGCACCAACGCGGGTAACACAGATACGCAGTATTTT. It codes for CASTNAGNTDTQYF.

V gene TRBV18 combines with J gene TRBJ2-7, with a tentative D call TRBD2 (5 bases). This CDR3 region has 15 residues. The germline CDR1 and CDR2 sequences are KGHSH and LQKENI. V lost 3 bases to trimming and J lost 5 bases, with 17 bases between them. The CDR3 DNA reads TGTGCCAGCTCACCGGTCGGAGGTCGAGACAACGAGCAGTACTTC. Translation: CASSPVGGRDNEQYF.

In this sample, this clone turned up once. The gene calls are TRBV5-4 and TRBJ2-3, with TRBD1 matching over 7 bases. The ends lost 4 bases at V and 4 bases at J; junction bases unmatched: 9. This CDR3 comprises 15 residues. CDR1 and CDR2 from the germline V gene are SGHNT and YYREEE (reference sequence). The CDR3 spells CASSKGGSGADTQYF. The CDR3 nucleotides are TGTGCCAGCAGCAAAGGGGGCTCCGGCGCAGATACGCAGTATTTT.

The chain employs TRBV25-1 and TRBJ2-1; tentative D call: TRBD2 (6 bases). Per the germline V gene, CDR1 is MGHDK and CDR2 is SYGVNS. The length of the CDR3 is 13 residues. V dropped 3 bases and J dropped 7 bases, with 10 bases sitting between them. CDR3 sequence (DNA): TGTGCCAGCAGTGACGTAGGGAGGAATGAGCAGTTCTTC. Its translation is CASSDVGRNEQFF.

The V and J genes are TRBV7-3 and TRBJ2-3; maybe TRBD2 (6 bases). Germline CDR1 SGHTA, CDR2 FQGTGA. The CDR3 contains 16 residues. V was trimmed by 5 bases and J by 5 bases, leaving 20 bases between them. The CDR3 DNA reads TGTGCCAGCAGCCCGGACCCGGCGGGGTTGGGAGATACGCAGTATTTT. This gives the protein CASSPDPAGLGDTQYF.

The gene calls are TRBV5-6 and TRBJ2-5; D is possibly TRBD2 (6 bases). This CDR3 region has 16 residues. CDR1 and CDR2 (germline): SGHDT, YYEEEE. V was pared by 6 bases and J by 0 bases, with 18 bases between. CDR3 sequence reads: CASTPVGGADQETQYF. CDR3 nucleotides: TGTGCCAGCACCCCGGTGGGCGGGGCAGACCAAGAGACCCAGTACTTC.

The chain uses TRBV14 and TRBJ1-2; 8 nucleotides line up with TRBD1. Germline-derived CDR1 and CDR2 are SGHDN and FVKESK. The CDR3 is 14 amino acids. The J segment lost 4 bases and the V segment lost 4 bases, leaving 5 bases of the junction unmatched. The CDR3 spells CASSPGGYGYGYTF. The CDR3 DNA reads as TGTGCCAGCAGCCCAGGGGGCTATGGCTATGGCTACACCTTC. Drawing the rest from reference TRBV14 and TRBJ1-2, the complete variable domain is EAGVTQFPSHSVIEKGQTVTLRCDPISGHDNLYWYRRVMGKEIKFLLHFVKESKQDESGMPNNRFLAERTGGTYSTLKVQPAELEDSGVYFCASSPGGYGYGYTFGSGTRLTVV.

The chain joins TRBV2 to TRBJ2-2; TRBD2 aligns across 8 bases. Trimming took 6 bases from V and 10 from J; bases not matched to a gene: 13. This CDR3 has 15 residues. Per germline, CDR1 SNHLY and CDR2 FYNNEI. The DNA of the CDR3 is TGTGCCAGCAGGACGCGCCGGGAGGGTCCCGCGGAGCTGTTTTTT. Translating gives CASRTRREGPAELFF. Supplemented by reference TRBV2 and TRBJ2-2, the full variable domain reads EPEVTQTPSHQVTQMGQEVILRCVPISNHLYFYWYRQILGQKVEFLVSFYNNEISEKSEIFDDQFSVERPDGSNFTLKIRSTKLEDSAMYFCASRTRREGPAELFFGEGSRLTVL.

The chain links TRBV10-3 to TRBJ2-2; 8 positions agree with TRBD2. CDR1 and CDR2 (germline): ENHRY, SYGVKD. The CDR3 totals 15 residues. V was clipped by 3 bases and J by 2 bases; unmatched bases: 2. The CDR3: CAISDAGGNTGELFF. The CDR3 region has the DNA TGTGCCATCAGTGATGCGGGGGGTAACACCGGGGAGCTGTTTTTT.

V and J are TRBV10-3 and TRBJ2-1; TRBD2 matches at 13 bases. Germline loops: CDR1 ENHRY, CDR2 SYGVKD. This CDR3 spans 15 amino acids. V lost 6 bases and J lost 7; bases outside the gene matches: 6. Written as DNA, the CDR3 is TGTGCCATCAGCCGGACTAGCGGGAGCAGTAATGAGCAGTTCTTC. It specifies CAISRTSGSSNEQFF.